This TCR beta chain was captured in a study of shared T cell receptors in the human thymus. Trimming shortened V by 7 bases and J by 5 bases, and 15 bases separated the two germline ends. CDR1 SQVTM and CDR2 ANQGSEA come from the germline V gene. CDR3 length equals 13 residues. Clones were sequenced by immunoSEQ multiplex PCR, and TCRdb holds only the in-frame ones, with some missing. The table shows hundreds of thousands of clones, with 87% occurring only once. This sample was also put to use in a study of human thymus T cells.

This receptor was taken from a boy under three years old with a congenital heart defect. The chain joins TRBV29-1 to TRBJ2-1, with D perhaps matching TRBD1 (6 bases). Material for sequencing was thymocytes. The DNA of the CDR3 is TGCAGCGGGTCCGGGACATCGGACAATGAGCAGTTCTTC. This translates into CSGSGTSDNEQFF.